The sequence of this T cell receptor beta chain was determined in a study of post-analysis software for immune sequencing data (dated by TCRdb to about 2015). About the study as a whole: Recorded disease courses included relapsing-remitting, secondary progressive and progressive-relapsing multiple sclerosis, with some patients lacking subtype annotation. Patient repertoires were compared against roughly 12 previously published healthy control repertoires from donors aged roughly 6 to 28 years. A subset of samples was prepared in parallel using single-end sample barcoding, then pooled and co-amplified after Illumina adapter ligation. The research as a whole found: The control group was slightly older than the multiple sclerosis patient group. Direct clustering with F measure revealed strong co-clustering of samples prepared in the same batch, which led to a batch-effect correction. Significantly lower normalized Chao1 diversity was found in multiple sclerosis patients than in controls, suggesting substantial peripheral T-cell clonal expansion.

Library preparation used PCR. Sequencing instrument: Illumina HiSeq 2500. To reduce PCR and sequencing biases, unique molecular identifiers were incorporated into the TCR beta cDNA libraries. Every 1 to 10 million input T cells yielded approximately 500,000 cDNA molecules, meaning each molecule approximated one T cell. The same protocol used for the earlier healthy control dataset was applied to prepare and sequence the patient libraries. Within a given batch, samples were prepared together, multiplexed and sequenced on the same HiSeq lane. For the original study's pipeline: MIGEC was used to process the raw barcoded reads, and molecular identifier groups with only a single read were discarded before consensus assembly and CDR3 extraction. VDJtools was used for post-analysis of the clonotype tables, with diversity normalized by down-sampling every dataset to the smallest sample size. Repertoire overlap clustering matched CDR3 amino acid but not nucleotide sequences to correct batch-related cross-sample contamination. TCRdb trimmed public reads at Q25 via fastp, called clones via MiXCR and kept in-frame beta chains. Rows matching on CDR3 protein sequence are summarized as one entry with the most common DNA and genes. These V and J calls are TCRdb output, not the study's own analysis. The sample contains roughly 700,000 distinct CDR3 sequences, roughly 27% of them found a single time. The top ten constitute approximately 0.6% of the sample.

To demonstrate the VDJtools post-analysis software, TCR beta repertoires were profiled from the peripheral blood of roughly 12 young patients with multiple sclerosis. The multiple sclerosis patients were children and adolescents between roughly 6 and 15 years of age. This clonotype showed up just a few times. Its antigen remains unidentified. There are no base qualities to consult, and no much larger clone falls within one base. Sequencing was done on a sample of blood. The sequence derives from a girl aged 10 to 17 with multiple sclerosis.

The CDR3 is CSARDQRARANYGYTF. The bases read TGCAGTGCTAGAGATCAGAGGGCCAGGGCAAACTATGGCTACACCTTC. The chain couples TRBV20-1 to TRBJ1-2; TRBD1 is perhaps the D gene, given 5 matching bases. The CDR3 runs 16 residues from the cysteine to the phenylalanine. Of the read, only the CDR3 DNA is kept; its 48 bases are in frame from base 1. Trimming removed 0 bases from V and 2 bases from J, leaving 16 bases between the germline ends. According to the germline V gene (reference sequence), CDR1 reads DFQATT and CDR2 reads SNEGSKA.